The entry that follows covers one T cell receptor beta chain sequence. Its antigen remains unidentified. These data belong to a study of T cell responses to AZD1222 COVID-19 vaccine. Study in general: Pooling was applied to second doses at about 4 or about 12 weeks. Study-wide results and limits: White British people made up most donors, females outnumbered males, and clonal diversity was possibly underestimated. All repertoire sampling was performed exclusively after the peak T cell response. Just six people given AZD1222 tested seropositive at baseline.

The protocol was immunoSEQ multiplex PCR, while the TCRdb copy is restricted to in-frame clones and leaves out a portion. The sample shows over 100,000 clones, under 90% of them seen only once. The CDR3 has 14 amino acids. The germline V gene encodes CDR1 SGHTA and CDR2 FQGNSA. Trimming took 5 bases from V and 0 from J, leaving 8 bases between them. The J gene is TRBJ2-4, the V gene TRBV7-2; D remains ambiguous. The specimen comprised peripheral blood, sampled on day 0 of AZD1222 vaccination. The sequence was obtained from an adult in good health. CDR3 sequence (DNA): TGTGCCAGCAGCCCTACCTTAGCCAAAAACATTCAGTACTTC. Encoded protein: CASSPTLAKNIQYF.